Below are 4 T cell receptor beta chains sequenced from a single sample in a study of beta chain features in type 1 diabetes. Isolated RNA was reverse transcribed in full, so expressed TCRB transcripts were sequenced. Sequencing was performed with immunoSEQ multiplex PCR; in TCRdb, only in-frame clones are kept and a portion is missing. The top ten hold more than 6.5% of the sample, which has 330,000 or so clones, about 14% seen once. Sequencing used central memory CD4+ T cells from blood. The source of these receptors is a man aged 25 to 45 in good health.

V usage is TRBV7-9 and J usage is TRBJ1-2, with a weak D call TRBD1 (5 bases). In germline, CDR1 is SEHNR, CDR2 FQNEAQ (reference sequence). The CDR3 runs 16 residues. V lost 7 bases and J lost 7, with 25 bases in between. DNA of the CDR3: TGTGCCAGCACCCTAAGTAGAGACAGACGAAATAGTGGCTACACCTTC. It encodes CASTLSRDRRNSGYTF.

The CDR3 DNA follows: TGTGCCAGCACCGATAACGCCAGGGTCGCTTATGGCTACACCTTC. Encoded protein: CASTDNARVAYGYTF. V is TRBV6-5 and J is TRBJ1-2; TRBD1 is a possible D gene (5 bases). The CDR3 is made up of 15 amino acids. The ends were cut back, 7 bases at V and 5 bases at J, with 20 bases in the middle. The germline gives CDR1 MNHEY, CDR2 SVGAGI.

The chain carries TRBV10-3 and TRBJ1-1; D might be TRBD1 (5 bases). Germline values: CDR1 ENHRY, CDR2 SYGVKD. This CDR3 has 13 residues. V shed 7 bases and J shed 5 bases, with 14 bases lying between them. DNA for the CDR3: TGTGCCATCACCCCTACGGGGGGTACTGAAGCTTTCTTT. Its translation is CAITPTGGTEAFF.

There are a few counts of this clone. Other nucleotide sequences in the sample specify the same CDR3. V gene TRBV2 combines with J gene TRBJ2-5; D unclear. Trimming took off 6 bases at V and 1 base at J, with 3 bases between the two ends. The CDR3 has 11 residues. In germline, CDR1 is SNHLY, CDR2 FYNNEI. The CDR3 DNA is TGTGCCAGCAGCCTCCAAGAGACCCAGTACTTC. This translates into CASSLQETQYF.